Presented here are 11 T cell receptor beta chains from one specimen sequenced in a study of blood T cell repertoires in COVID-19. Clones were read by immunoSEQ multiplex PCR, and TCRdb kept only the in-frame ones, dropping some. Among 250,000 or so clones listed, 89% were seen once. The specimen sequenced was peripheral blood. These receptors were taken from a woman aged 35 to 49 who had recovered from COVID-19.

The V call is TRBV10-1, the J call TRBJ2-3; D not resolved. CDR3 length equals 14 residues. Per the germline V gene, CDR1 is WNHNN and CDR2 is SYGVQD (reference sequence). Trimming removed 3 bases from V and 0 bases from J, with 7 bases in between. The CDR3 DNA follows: TGCGCCAGCAGTGATGGCTGGAGCACAGATACGCAGTATTTT. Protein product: CASSDGWSTDTQYF.

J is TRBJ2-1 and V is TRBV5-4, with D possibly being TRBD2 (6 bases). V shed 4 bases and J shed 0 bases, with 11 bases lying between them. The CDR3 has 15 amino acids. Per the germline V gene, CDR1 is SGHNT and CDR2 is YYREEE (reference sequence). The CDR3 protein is CASSTGVSSYNEQFF. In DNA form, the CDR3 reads TGTGCCAGCAGCACGGGGGTCAGCTCCTACAATGAGCAGTTCTTC.

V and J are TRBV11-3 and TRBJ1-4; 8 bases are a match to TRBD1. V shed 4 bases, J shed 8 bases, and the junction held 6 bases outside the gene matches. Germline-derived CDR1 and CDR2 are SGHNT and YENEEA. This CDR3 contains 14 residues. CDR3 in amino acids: CASSSTGGNEKLFF. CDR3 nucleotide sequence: TGTGCCAGCAGCTCCACAGGGGGAAACGAAAAACTGTTTTTT.

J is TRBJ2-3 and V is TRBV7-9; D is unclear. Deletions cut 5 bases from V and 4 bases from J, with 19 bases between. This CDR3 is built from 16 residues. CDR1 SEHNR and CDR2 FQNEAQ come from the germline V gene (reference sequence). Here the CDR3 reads CASSHPRLSLPDTQYF. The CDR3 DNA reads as TGTGCCAGCAGCCACCCCCGACTTAGTCTGCCAGATACGCAGTATTTT.

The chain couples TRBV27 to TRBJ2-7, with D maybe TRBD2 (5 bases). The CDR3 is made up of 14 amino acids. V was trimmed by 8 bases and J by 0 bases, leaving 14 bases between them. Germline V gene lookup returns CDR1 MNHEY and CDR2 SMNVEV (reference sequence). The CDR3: CASAYGESSYEQYF. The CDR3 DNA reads TGTGCCAGCGCTTACGGGGAGAGCTCCTACGAGCAGTACTTC.

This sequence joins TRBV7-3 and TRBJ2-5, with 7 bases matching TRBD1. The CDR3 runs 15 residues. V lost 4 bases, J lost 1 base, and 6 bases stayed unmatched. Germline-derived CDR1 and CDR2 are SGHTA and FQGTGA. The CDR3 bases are TGTGCCAGCAGCTCGATTGACAGGGTCCAAGAGACCCAGTACTTC. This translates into CASSSIDRVQETQYF.

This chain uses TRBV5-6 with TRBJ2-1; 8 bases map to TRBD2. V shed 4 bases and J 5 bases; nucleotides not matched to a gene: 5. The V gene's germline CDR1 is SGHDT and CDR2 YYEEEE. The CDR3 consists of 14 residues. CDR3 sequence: CASSPAGDHNEQFF. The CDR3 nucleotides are TGTGCCAGCAGCCCAGCGGGGGACCACAATGAGCAGTTCTTC.

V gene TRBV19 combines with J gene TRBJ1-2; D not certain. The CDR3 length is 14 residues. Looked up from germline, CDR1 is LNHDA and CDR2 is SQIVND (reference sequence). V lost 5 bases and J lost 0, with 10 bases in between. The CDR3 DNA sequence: TGTGCCAGTAGTGTAGGAGGAGCTAACTATGGCTACACCTTC. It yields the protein CASSVGGANYGYTF.

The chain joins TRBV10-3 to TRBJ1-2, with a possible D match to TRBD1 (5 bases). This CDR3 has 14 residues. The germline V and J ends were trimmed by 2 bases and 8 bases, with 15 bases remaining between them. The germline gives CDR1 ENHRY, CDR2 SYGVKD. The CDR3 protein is CAISEDSAFGGYTF. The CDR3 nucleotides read TGTGCCATCAGTGAGGACAGCGCGTTCGGGGGCTACACCTTC.

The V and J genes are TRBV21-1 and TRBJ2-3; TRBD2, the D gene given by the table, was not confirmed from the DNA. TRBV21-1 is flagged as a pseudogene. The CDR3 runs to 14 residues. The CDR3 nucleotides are TGTGCCAGCAGCAAACTAGGTCGGTCAGATACGCAGTATTTT. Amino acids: CASSKLGRSDTQYF.

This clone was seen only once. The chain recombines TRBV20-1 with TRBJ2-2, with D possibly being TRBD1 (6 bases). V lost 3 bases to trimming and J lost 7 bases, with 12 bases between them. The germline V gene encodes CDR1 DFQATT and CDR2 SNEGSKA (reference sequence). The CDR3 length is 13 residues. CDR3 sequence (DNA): TGCAGTGCTAGTCCCCCCAGGGGCGGGGAGCTGTTTTTT. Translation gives CSASPPRGGELFF.